This T cell receptor (beta chain) derives from a study of blood T cell repertoires in COVID-19. This CDR3 comprises 16 residues. CDR1 is MNHEY and CDR2 is SVGAGI in the germline V gene. J was trimmed by 2 bases and V by 2 bases; bases with no gene match: 4. TCRdb keeps only in-frame clones here, not all; method: immunoSEQ multiplex PCR. The data hold hundreds of thousands of clones, with roughly 87% observed a single time. The V call is TRBV6-5, the J call TRBJ1-1; 11 bases are a match to TRBD1. The TCR was taken from a man between 18 and 35 years old with active or convalescent COVID-19. The source material was peripheral blood. CDR3 residues: CASSYKGQGGNTEAFF. DNA for the CDR3: TGTGCCAGCAGTTACAAGGGACAGGGGGGAAACACTGAAGCTTTCTTT.